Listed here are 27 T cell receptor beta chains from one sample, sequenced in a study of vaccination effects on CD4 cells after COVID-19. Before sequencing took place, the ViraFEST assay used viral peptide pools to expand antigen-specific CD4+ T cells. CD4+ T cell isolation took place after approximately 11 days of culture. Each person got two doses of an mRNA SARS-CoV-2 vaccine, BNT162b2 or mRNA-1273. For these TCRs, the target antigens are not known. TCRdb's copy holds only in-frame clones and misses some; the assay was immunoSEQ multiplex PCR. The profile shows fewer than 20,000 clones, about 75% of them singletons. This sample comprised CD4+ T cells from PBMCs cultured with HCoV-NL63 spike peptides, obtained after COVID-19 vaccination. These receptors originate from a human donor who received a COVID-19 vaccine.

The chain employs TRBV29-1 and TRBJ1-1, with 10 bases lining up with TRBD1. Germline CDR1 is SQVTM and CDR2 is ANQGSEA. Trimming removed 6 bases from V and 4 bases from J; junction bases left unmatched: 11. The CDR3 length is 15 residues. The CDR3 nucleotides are TGCAGCGTAGGAACGACAGGGGGCGCAGTCACTGAAGCTTTCTTT. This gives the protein CSVGTTGGAVTEAFF. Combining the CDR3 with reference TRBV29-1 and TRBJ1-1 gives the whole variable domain SAVISQKPSRDICQRGTSLTIQCQVDSQVTMMFWYRQQPGQSLTLIATANQGSEATYESGFVIDKFPISRPNLTFSTLTVSNMSPEDSSIYLCSVGTTGGAVTEAFFGQGTRLTVV.

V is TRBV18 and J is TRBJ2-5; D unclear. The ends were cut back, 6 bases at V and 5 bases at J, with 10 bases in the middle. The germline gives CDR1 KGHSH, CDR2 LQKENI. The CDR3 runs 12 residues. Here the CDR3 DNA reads TGTGCCAGCTCCCGACTCTTGGAGACCCAGTACTTC. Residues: CASSRLLETQYF.

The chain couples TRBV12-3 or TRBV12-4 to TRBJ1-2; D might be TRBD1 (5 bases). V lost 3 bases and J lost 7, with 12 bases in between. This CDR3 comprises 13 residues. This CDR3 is CASSLGQGVGYTF. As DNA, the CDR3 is TGTGCCAGCAGTTTGGGGCAGGGAGTTGGCTACACCTTC.

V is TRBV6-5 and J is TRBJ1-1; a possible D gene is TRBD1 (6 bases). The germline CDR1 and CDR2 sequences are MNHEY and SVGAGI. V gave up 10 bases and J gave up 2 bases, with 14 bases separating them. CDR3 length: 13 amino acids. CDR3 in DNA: TGTGCCACCAACAGGGTACTAAACACTGAAGCTTTCTTT. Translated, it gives CATNRVLNTEAFF.

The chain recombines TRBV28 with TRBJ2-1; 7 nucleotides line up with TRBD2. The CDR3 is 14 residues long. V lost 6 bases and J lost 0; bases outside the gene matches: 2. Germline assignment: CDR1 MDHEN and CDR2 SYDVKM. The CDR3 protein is CASSPGGSYNEQFF. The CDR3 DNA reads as TGTGCCAGCAGCCCGGGAGGCTCCTACAATGAGCAGTTCTTC.

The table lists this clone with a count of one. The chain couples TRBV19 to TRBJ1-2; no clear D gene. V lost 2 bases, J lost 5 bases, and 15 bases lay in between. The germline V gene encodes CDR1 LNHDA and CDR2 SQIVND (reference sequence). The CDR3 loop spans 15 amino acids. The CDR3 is CASSIKAIGVYGYTF. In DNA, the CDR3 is TGTGCCAGTAGTATAAAAGCCATTGGGGTATATGGCTACACCTTC.

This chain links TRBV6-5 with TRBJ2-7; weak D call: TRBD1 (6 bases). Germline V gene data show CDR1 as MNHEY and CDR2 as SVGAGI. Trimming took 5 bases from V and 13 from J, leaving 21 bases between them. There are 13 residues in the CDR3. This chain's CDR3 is CASSNLGQLGIYF. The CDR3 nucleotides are TGTGCCAGCAGTAACCTTGGACAGTTAGGGATCTACTTC.

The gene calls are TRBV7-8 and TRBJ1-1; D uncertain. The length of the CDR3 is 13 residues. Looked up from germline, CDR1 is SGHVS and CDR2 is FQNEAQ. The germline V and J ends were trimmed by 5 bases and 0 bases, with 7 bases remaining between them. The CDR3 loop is CASSLSLNTEAFF. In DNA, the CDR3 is TGTGCCAGCAGCCTTAGTTTGAACACTGAAGCTTTCTTT.

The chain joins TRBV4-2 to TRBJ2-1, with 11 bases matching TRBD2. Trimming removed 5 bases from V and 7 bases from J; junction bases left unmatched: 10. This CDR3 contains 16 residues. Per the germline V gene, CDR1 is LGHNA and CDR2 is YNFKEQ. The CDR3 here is CASSSSSGGARNEQFF. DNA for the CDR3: TGTGCCAGCAGCTCCAGTAGCGGGGGGGCGAGGAATGAGCAGTTCTTC.

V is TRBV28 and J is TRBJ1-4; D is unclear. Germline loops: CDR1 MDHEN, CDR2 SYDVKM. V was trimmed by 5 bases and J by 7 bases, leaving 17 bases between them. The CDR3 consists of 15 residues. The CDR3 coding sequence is TGTGCCAGCAGTCTCATCGACGGCGTGACTGAAAAACTGTTTTTT. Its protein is CASSLIDGVTEKLFF.

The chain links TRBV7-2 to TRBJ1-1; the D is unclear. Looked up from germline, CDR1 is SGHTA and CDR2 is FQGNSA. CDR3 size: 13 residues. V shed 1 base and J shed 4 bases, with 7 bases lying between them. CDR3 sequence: CASSLDMGTEAFF. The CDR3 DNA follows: TGTGCCAGCAGCTTAGACATGGGCACTGAAGCTTTCTTT.

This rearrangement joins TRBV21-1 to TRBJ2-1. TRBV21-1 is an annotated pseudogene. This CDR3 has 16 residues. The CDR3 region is CASSRGKGLQHNEQFF. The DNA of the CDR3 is TGTGCCAGCAGCAGAGGAAAGGGCCTACAACACAATGAGCAGTTCTTC.

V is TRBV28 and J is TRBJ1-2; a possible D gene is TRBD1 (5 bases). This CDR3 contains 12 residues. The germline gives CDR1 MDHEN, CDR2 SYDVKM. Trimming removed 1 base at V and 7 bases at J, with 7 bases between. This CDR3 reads CASSLSRGGYTF. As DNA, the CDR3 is TGTGCCAGCAGTTTATCGAGGGGTGGCTACACCTTC.

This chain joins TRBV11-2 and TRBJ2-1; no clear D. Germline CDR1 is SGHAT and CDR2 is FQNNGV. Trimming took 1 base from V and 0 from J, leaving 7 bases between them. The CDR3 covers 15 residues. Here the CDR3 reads CASSLAPSSYNEQFF. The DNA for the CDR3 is TGTGCCAGCAGCTTAGCGCCAAGCTCCTACAATGAGCAGTTCTTC.

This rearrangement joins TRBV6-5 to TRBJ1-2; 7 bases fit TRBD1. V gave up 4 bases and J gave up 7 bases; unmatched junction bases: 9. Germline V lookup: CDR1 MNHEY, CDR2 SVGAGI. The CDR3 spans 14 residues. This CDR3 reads CASSWRGQRGGYTF. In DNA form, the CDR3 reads TGTGCCAGCAGTTGGAGGGGGCAAAGGGGTGGCTACACCTTC.

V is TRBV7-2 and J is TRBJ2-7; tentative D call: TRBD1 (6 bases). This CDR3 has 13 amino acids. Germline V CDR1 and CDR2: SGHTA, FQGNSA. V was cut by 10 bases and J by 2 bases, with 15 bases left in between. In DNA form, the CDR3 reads TGTGCCACCCGCGGGCAGGGGACCTACGAGCAGTACTTC. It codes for CATRGQGTYEQYF.

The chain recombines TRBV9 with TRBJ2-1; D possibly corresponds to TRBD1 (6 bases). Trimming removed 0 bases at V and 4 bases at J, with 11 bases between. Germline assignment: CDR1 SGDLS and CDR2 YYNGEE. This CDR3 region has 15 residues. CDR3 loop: CASSVGDMPYNEQFF. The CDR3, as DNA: TGTGCCAGCAGCGTAGGGGACATGCCATACAATGAGCAGTTCTTC.

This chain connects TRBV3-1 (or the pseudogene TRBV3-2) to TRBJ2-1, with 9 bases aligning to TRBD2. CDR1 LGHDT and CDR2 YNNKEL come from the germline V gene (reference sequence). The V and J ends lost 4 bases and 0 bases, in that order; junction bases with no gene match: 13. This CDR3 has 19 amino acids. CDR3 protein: CASSPRGGGRGGSYNEQFF. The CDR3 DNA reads TGTGCCAGCAGCCCCCGGGGGGGCGGGAGGGGCGGCTCCTACAATGAGCAGTTCTTC.

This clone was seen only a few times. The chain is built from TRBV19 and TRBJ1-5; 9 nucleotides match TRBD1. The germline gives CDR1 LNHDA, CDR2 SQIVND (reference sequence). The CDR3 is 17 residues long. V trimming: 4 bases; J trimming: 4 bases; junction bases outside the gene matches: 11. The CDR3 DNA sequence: TGTGCCAGTAGTAGAGATCTGGGACAGGGCCTTAATCAGCCCCAGCATTTT. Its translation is CASSRDLGQGLNQPQHF.

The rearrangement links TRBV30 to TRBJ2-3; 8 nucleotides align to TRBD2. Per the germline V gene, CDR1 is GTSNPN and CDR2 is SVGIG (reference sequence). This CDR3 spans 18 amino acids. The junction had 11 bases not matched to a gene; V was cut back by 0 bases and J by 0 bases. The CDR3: CAWSVKAGGRTSTDTQYF. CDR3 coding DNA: TGTGCCTGGAGTGTAAAGGCGGGGGGCCGTACTAGCACAGATACGCAGTATTTT.

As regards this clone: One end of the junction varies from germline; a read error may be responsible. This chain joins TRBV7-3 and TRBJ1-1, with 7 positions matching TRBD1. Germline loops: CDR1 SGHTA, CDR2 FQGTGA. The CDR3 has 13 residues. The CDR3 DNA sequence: TGTGCCAGCAGCTTTTATGACAGGGCTGAGGCTTTCTTT. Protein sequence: CASSFYDRAEAFF. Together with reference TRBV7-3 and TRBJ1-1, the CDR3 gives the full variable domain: GAGVSQTPSNKVTEKGKYVELRCDPISGHTALYWYRQSLGQGPEFLIYFQGTGAADDSGLPNDRFFAVRPEGSVSTLKIQRTERGDSAVYLCASSFYDRAEAFFGQGTRLTVV.

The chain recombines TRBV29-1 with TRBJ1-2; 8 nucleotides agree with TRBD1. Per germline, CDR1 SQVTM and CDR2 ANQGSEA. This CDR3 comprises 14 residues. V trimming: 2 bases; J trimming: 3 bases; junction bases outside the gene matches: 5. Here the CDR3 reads CSVERTGLYYGYTF. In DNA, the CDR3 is TGCAGCGTTGAACGGACAGGGCTTTACTATGGCTACACCTTC. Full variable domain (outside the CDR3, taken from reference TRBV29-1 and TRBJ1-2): SAVISQKPSRDICQRGTSLTIQCQVDSQVTMMFWYRQQPGQSLTLIATANQGSEATYESGFVIDKFPISRPNLTFSTLTVSNMSPEDSSIYLCSVERTGLYYGYTFGSGTRLTVV.

The DNA for the CDR3 is TGTGCCAGCAGTACCAACAGGGGATATCTGCGTGGCACTGAAGCTTTCTTT. As protein: CASSTNRGYLRGTEAFF. The gene calls are TRBV27 and TRBJ1-1, with TRBD1 identical over 7 bases. V was pared by 5 bases and J by 4 bases, with 16 bases of the junction left unmatched. There are 17 residues in the CDR3. Looked up from germline, CDR1 is MNHEY and CDR2 is SMNVEV (reference sequence).

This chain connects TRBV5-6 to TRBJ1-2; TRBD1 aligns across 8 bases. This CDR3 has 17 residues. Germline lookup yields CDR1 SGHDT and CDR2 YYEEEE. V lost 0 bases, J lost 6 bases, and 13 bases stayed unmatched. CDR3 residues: CASSLARLGTGGNGYTF. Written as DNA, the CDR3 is TGTGCCAGCAGCTTGGCTCGGCTGGGCACAGGGGGAAATGGCTACACCTTC.

CDR3 protein: CASSSTITPGQRLFF. The CDR3 nucleotides read TGCGCCAGCAGCTCAACAATCACACCGGGACAGCGATTGTTTTTT. V usage is TRBV5-1 and J usage is TRBJ1-4; 7 bases line up with TRBD1. Germline V CDR1 and CDR2: SGHRS, YFSETQ. The V and J ends lost 3 bases and 15 bases, in that order; junction bases with no gene match: 17. The length of the CDR3 is 15 residues.

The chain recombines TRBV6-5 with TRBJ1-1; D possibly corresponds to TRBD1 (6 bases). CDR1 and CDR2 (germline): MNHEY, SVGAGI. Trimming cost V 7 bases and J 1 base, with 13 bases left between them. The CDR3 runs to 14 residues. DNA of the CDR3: TGTGCCAGCAATAACAGGGCCCCGAACACTGAAGCTTTCTTT. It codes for CASNNRAPNTEAFF.

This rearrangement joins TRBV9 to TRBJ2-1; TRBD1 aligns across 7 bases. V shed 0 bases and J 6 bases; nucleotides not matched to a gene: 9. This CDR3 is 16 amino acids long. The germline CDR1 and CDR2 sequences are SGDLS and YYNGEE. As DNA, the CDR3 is TGTGCCAGCAGCGTAGCTGGACAGGTTTCTGGCAATGAGCAGTTCTTC. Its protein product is CASSVAGQVSGNEQFF.